This T cell receptor beta chain came from a study of CD8+CD57+ T cells in acquired aplastic anemia. The wider study: DNA recovered from sorted CD4+ and CD8+ cells had a mean of about 3 ug. In CD4+ cells, healthy donors produced an average of approximately 11 million reads.

Whole-study findings and limits: Patients shared twenty-nine CD8+ CDR3 sequences with controls.

Worth noting for this clonotype: What it binds is unknown. This CDR3 fails to terminate in the conserved phenylalanine or tryptophan, so it likely reflects a read error.

TCR beta VDJ and CDR3 profiling used genomic DNA as template. TCRdb independently ran MiXCR on the reads; one entry per CDR3 protein. The sample lists roughly 200,000 distinct CDR3 sequences; 61% were seen once. Sequencing input: sorted CD4+, CD8+, or CD8+CD57+ T cells (not recorded which) from PBMCs. The receptor was derived from a human donor in good health.

Here the CDR3 DNA reads TGTGCCACCAGCAGCGACTTTAGATCTGAAGCTTTCCTG. Amino acids: CATSSDFRSEAFL. V is TRBV15 and J is TRBJ1-1; D is unclear. This CDR3 contains 13 residues. Trimming removed 3 bases at V and 6 bases at J, with 11 bases between. Germline lookup yields CDR1 LNHNV and CDR2 YYDKDF (reference sequence).